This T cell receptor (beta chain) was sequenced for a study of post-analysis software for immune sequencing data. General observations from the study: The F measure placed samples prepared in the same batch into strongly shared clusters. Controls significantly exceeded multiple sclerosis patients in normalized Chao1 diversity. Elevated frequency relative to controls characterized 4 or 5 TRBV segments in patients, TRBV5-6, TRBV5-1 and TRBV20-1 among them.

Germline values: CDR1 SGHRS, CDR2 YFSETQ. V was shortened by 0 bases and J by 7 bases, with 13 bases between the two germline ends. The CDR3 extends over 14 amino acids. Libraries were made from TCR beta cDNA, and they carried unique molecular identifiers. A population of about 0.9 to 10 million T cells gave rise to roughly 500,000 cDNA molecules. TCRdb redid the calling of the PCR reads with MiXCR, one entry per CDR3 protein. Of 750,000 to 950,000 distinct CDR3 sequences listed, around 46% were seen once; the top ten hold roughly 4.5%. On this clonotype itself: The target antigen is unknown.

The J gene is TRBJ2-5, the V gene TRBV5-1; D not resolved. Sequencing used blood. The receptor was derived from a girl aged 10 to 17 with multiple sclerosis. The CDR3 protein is CASSLGFGVPTQYF. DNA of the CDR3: TGCGCCAGCAGCTTGGGGTTTGGGGTCCCGACCCAGTACTTC.